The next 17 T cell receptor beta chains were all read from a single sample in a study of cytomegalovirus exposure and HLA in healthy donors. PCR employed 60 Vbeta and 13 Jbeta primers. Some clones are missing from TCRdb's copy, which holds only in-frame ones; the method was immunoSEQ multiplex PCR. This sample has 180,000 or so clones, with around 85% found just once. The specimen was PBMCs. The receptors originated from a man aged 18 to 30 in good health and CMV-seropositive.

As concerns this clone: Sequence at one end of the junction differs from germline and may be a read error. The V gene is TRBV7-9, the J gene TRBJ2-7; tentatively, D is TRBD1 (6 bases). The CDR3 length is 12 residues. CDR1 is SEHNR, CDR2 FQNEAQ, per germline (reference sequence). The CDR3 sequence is CSSSPDRHEQYF. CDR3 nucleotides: TGTTCCAGCAGCCCGGACAGACACGAGCAGTACTTC.

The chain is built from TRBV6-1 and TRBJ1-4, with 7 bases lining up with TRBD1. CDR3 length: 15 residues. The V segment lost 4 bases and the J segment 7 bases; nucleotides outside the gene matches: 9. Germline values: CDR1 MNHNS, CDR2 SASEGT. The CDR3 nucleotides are TGTGCCAGCAGTGTCGACAGGGCTAGGGGTGAAAAACTGTTTTTT. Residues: CASSVDRARGEKLFF.

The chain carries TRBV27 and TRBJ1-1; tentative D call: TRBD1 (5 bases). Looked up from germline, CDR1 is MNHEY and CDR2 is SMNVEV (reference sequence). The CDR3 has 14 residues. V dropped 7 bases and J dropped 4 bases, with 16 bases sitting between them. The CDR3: CASTVGGVGTEAFF. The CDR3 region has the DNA TGTGCCAGCACGGTCGGAGGGGTGGGCACTGAAGCTTTCTTT.

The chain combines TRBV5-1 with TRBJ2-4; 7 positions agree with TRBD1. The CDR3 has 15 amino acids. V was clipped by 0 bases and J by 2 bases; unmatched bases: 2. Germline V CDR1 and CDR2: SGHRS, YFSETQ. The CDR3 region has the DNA TGCGCCAGCAGCTTGGGACAGGGCTCCAAAAACATTCAGTACTTC. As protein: CASSLGQGSKNIQYF. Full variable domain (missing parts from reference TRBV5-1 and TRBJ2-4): KAGVTQTPRYLIKTRGQQVTLSCSPISGHRSVSWYQQTPGQGLQFLFEYFSETQRNKGNFPGRFSGRQFSNSRSEMNVSTLELGDSALYLCASSLGQGSKNIQYFGAGTRLSVL.

CDR3 in amino acids: CAWSVRDRQNTGELFF. CDR3 bases: TGTGCCTGGAGTGTACGGGACAGGCAGAACACCGGGGAGCTGTTTTTT. This chain uses TRBV30 with TRBJ2-2, with 8 bases aligning to TRBD1. Germline V CDR1 and CDR2: GTSNPN, SVGIG (reference sequence). Trimming removed 0 bases from V and 1 base from J; junction bases left unmatched: 4. This CDR3 is built from 16 residues.

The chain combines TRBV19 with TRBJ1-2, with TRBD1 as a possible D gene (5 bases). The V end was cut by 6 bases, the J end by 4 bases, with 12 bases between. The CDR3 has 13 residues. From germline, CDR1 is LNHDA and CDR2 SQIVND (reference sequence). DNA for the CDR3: TGTGCCAGTAGCCTAAGGGGCAGCTATGGCTACACCTTC. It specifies CASSLRGSYGYTF.

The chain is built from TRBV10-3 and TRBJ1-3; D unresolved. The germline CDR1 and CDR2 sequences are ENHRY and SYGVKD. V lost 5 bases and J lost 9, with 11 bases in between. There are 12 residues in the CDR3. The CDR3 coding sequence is TGTGCCATCAGTCGGGAGGACGGCACCATATATTTT. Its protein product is CAISREDGTIYF.

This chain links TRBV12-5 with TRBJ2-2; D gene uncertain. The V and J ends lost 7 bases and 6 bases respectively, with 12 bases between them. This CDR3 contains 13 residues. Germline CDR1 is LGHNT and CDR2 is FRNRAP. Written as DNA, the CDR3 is TGTGCTAGTGCTCTCGAGCTCTCCGGGGAGCTGTTTTTT. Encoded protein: CASALELSGELFF.

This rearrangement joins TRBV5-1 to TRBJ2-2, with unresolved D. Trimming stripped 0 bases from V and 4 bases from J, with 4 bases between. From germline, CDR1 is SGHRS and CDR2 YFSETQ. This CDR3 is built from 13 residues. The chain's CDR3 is CASSLASTGELFF. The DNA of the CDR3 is TGCGCCAGCAGCTTGGCGAGCACCGGGGAGCTGTTTTTT.

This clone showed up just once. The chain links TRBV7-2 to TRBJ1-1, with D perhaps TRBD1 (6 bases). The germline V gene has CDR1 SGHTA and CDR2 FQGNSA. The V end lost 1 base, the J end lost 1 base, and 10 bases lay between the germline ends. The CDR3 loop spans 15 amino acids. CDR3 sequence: CASSLGDRTNTEAFF. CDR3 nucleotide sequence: TGTGCCAGCAGCTTAGGAGACAGGACGAACACTGAAGCTTTCTTT.

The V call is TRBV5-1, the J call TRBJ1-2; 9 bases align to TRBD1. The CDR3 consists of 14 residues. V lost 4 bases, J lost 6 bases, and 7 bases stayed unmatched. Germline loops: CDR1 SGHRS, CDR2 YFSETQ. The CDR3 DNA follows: TGCGCCAGCAGCGGGAACACAGGGGGCGATGGCTACACCTTC. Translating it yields CASSGNTGGDGYTF.

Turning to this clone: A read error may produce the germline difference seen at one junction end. The CDR3 sequence is CSSTGTELEKLFF. The CDR3 coding sequence is TGTTCCAGCACCGGGACAGAGCTTGAAAAACTGTTTTTT. The genes are TRBV7-9 and TRBJ1-4; 7 bases match TRBD1. Germline V gene lookup returns CDR1 SEHNR and CDR2 FQNEAQ (reference sequence). The CDR3 is made up of 13 amino acids.

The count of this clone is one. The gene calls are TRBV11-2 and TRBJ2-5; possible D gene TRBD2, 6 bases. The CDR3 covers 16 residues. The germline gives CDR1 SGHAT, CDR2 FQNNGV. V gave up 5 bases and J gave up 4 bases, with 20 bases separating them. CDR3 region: CASSGPRRGTLETQYF. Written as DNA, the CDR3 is TGTGCCAGCAGCGGCCCACGCCGGGGGACCTTAGAGACCCAGTACTTC. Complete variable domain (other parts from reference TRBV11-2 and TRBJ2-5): EAGVAQSPRYKIIEKRQSVAFWCNPISGHATLYWYQQILGQGPKLLIQFQNNGVVDDSQLPKDRFSAERLKGVDSTLKIQPAKLEDSAVYLCASSGPRRGTLETQYFGPGTRLLVL.

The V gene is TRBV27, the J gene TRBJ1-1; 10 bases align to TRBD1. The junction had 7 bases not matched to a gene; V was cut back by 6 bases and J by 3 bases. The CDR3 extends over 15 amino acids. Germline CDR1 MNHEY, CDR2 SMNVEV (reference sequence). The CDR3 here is CASSLAGTGDTEAFF. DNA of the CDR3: TGTGCCAGCAGCTTAGCCGGGACAGGGGACACTGAAGCTTTCTTT.

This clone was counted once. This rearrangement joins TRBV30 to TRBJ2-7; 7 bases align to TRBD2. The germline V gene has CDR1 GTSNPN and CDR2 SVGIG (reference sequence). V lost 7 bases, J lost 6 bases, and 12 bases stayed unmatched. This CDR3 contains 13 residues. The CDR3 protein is CALDEGRVSEQYF. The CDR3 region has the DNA TGTGCCTTGGACGAGGGGAGGGTGTCCGAGCAGTACTTC.

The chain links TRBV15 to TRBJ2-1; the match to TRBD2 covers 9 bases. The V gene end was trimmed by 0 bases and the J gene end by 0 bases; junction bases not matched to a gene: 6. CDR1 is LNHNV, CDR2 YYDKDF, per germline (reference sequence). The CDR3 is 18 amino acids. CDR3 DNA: TGTGCCACCAGCAGAGATGAACATAGCGGGGGCTCCTACAATGAGCAGTTCTTC. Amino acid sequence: CATSRDEHSGGSYNEQFF.

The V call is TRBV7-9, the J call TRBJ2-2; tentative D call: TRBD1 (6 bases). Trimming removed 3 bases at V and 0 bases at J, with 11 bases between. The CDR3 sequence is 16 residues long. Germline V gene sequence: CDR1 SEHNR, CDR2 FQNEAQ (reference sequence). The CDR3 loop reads CASSFRQVSNTGELFF. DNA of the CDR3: TGTGCCAGCAGCTTCCGACAGGTCTCGAACACCGGGGAGCTGTTTTTT.